This note documents a single T cell receptor (beta chain) sequence. The donors, healthy adults who were HIV-negative, had experienced no recent acute infections or vaccinations. Investigators divided CD4+ cells into CD45RA+ naive and CD45RA-negative memory subsets. The data belong to a study of shared clonotypes between healthy human individuals. Study information: Three CD4 naive, three CD4 memory, two CD8 naive and one CD8 memory plate were used per donor.

The CDR3 is 15 residues long. Looked up from germline, CDR1 is WNHNN and CDR2 is SYGVQD (reference sequence). Trimming stripped 2 bases from V and 2 bases from J, with 10 bases between. The authors split each subset's genomic DNA evenly across several immunoSEQ plates. Clones were read by immunoSEQ multiplex PCR, and TCRdb kept only the in-frame ones, dropping some. The table lists fewer than 1.6 million clones, approximately 98.5% of them singletons. The TCR was taken from a man aged 25 to 45 in good health. Input material: naive CD4+ T cells sorted from blood. Subset meaning: CD45RA+ positively selected. The chain has TRBV10-1 and TRBJ2-1, with D tentatively TRBD2 (6 bases). The CDR3 here is CASSESSGPYNEQFF. The CDR3 nucleotides read TGCGCCAGCAGTGAGAGTAGCGGCCCCTACAATGAGCAGTTCTTC.